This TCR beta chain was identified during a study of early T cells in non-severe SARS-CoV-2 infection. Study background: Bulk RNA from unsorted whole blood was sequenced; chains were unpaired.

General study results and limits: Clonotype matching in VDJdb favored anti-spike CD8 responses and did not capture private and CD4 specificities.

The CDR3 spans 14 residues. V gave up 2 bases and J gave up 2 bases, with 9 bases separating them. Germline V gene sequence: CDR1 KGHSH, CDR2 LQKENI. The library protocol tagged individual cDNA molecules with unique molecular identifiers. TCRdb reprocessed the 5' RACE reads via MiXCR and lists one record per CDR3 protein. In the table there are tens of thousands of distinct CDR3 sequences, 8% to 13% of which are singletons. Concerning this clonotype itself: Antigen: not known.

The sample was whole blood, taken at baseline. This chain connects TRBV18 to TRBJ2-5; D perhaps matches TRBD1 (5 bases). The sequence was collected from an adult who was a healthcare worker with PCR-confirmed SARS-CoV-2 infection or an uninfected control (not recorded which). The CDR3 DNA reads TGTGCCAGCTCACCAGGGCGACAGCAAGAGACCCAGTACTTC. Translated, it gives CASSPGRQQETQYF.